Listed below are T cell receptor beta chains from one sample, sequenced in a study of molecular identifiers for immune sequencing clone quantification. TCRdb re-analysed the PCR reads in MiXCR, keeping a single row per CDR3 protein. The table records under 600,000 distinct CDR3 sequences, about a fifth of them present only once. What was sequenced was naive CD8+ T cells from blood, with Jurkat cell RNA spiked in. The receptors derive from a human donor in good health. Some libraries in this study had Jurkat cell RNA spiked in. The CDR3 runs from the conserved cysteine through the conserved F or W. Each record gives: J gene, clone size, D gene, CDR3 length, V gene, CDR3 DNA, CDR3 protein. The D gene is left open where the match is weak. Size is stated for part of the rows, as once, few or many counts, or as a class when the clone is expanded.

j_call: TRBJ2-3
clone_size: many
d_call: TRBD1
cdr3_length: 18
v_call: TRBV11-2
cdr3_nt: TGTGCCAGCAGCACGCCGGGACAGGGGGCGACGCGCACAGATACGCAGTATTTT
cdr3_aa: CASSTPGQGATRTDTQYF

j_call: TRBJ2-1
clone_size: NA
d_call: NA
cdr3_length: 14
v_call: TRBV5-4
cdr3_nt: TGTGCCAGCTCTCCAGACCCAACCTACAATGAGCAGTTCTTC
cdr3_aa: CASSPDPTYNEQFF

j_call: TRBJ1-1
clone_size: NA
d_call: NA
cdr3_length: 16
v_call: TRBV4-3
cdr3_nt: TGCGCCAGCAGCCAAGATTCGACAGGAATAAACACTGAAGCTTTCTTT
cdr3_aa: CASSQDSTGINTEAFF

j_call: TRBJ2-7
clone_size: NA
d_call: TRBD1
cdr3_length: 14
v_call: TRBV19
cdr3_nt: TGTGCCAGTAGTACGCAGGGGGCTCCCTACGAGCAGTGCTTC
cdr3_aa: CASSTQGAPYEQCF

j_call: TRBJ1-1
clone_size: few
d_call: TRBD1
cdr3_length: 17
v_call: TRBV14
cdr3_nt: TGTGCCAGCAGCCAAGATGGGACAGTCATCATGAACACTGAAGCTTTCTTT
cdr3_aa: CASSQDGTVIMNTEAFF

j_call: TRBJ2-5
clone_size: many
d_call: TRBD1
cdr3_length: 12
v_call: TRBV2
cdr3_nt: TGTGCCAGCGAGGACAGGGGAGAGACCCAGTACTTC
cdr3_aa: CASEDRGETQYF

j_call: TRBJ2-7
clone_size: many
d_call: NA
cdr3_length: 14
v_call: TRBV4-1
cdr3_nt: TGCGCCAGCAGCCAAGTATCAGGGACCTACGAGCAGTACTTC
cdr3_aa: CASSQVSGTYEQYF

j_call: TRBJ1-1
clone_size: many
d_call: TRBD1
cdr3_length: 15
v_call: TRBV7-9
cdr3_nt: TGTGCCAGCAGCTTAGTAGGGGGTGACAGGGTTGGAGCTTTCTTT
cdr3_aa: CASSLVGGDRVGAFF

j_call: TRBJ2-3
clone_size: many
d_call: NA
cdr3_length: 14
v_call: TRBV12-3/TRBV12-4
cdr3_nt: TGTGCCAGCAGTTTAGGGGTCTACACAGATACGCAGTATTTT
cdr3_aa: CASSLGVYTDTQYF

j_call: TRBJ2-1
clone_size: NA
d_call: TRBD2
cdr3_length: 18
v_call: TRBV28
cdr3_nt: TGTGCCAGCAGTTCCCGGCTTTCACTAGCGGGAGCCTACAATGAGCAGTTCTTC
cdr3_aa: CASSSRLSLAGAYNEQFF

j_call: TRBJ1-5
clone_size: many
d_call: NA
cdr3_length: 13
v_call: TRBV4-3
cdr3_nt: TGCGCCAGCAGCCAAGCCAGATCTCAGCCCCAGCATTTT
cdr3_aa: CASSQARSQPQHF

j_call: TRBJ2-7
clone_size: NA
d_call: NA
cdr3_length: 15
v_call: TRBV4-3
cdr3_nt: TGCGCCAGCAGCCAAGATTTTACAGCAAACTACGAGCAGTACTTC
cdr3_aa: CASSQDFTANYEQYF

j_call: TRBJ2-7
clone_size: many
d_call: TRBD2
cdr3_length: 16
v_call: TRBV28
cdr3_nt: TGTGCCAGCAGTTCGAGAGCCGGGACTAGCGGGATGGAGCAGTACTTC
cdr3_aa: CASSSRAGTSGMEQYF

j_call: TRBJ2-3
clone_size: once
d_call: TRBD2
cdr3_length: 16
v_call: TRBV6-4
cdr3_nt: TGTGCCAACAGTGTAGAAGCGGGAGGGCAGTTAGATACGCAGTATTTT
cdr3_aa: CANSVEAGGQLDTQYF

j_call: TRBJ1-1
clone_size: many
d_call: TRBD1
cdr3_length: 13
v_call: TRBV30
cdr3_nt: TGTGCCTGGACCGGGACAGTGAACACTGAAGCTTTCTTT
cdr3_aa: CAWTGTVNTEAFF

j_call: TRBJ1-1
clone_size: many
d_call: NA
cdr3_length: 17
v_call: TRBV7-9
cdr3_nt: TGTGCCAGCAGCCTCGAAGGGATGGCCGGGCAGGACACTGAAGCTTTCTTT
cdr3_aa: CASSLEGMAGQDTEAFF

j_call: TRBJ2-7
clone_size: few
d_call: NA
cdr3_length: 16
v_call: TRBV13
cdr3_nt: TGTGCCAGCAGCTTATTTAGCGGCCTGAAACCCTACGAGCAGTACTTC
cdr3_aa: CASSLFSGLKPYEQYF

j_call: TRBJ2-6
clone_size: few
d_call: NA
cdr3_length: 15
v_call: TRBV29-1
cdr3_nt: TGCAGCGTTGTCGGGATCTTATCTGGGGCCGACGTCCTGACTTTC
cdr3_aa: CSVVGILSGADVLTF

j_call: TRBJ2-1
clone_size: many
d_call: TRBD2
cdr3_length: 15
v_call: TRBV6-5
cdr3_nt: TGTGCCAGCAGTTACTCCGGGACTAGCGGGAATGAGCAGTTCTTC
cdr3_aa: CASSYSGTSGNEQFF

j_call: TRBJ2-7
clone_size: few
d_call: TRBD1
cdr3_length: 19
v_call: TRBV5-5
cdr3_nt: TGTGCCAGCAGCTTGGGGGACAGGGTTTCTGGGGACGACCCGGGGGAGCAGTACTTC
cdr3_aa: CASSLGDRVSGDDPGEQYF

j_call: TRBJ2-7
clone_size: NA
d_call: NA
cdr3_length: 16
v_call: TRBV6-5
cdr3_nt: TGTGCCAGCAGTTACTCAGCACTTGGGCAGGGCCACGAGCAGTACTTC
cdr3_aa: CASSYSALGQGHEQYF

j_call: TRBJ2-3
clone_size: many
d_call: TRBD1
cdr3_length: 15
v_call: TRBV29-1
cdr3_nt: TGCAGCGTTGACCGGACAGGAGCTAGCACAGATACGCAGTATTTT
cdr3_aa: CSVDRTGASTDTQYF

j_call: TRBJ2-7
clone_size: many
d_call: NA
cdr3_length: 15
v_call: TRBV19
cdr3_nt: TGTGCCAGTAGCGCGGACAGTTTCAGCTCCTACGAGCAGTACTTC
cdr3_aa: CASSADSFSSYEQYF

j_call: TRBJ2-2
clone_size: NA
d_call: TRBD1
cdr3_length: 16
v_call: TRBV7-9
cdr3_nt: TGTGCCAGCAGCTCCTCTACAGGGGGCGAATCCGGGGAGCTGTTTTTT
cdr3_aa: CASSSSTGGESGELFF

j_call: TRBJ2-7
clone_size: NA
d_call: NA
cdr3_length: 13
v_call: TRBV27
cdr3_nt: TGTGCCAGCAGTTTATCGCCAGTCTACGAGCAGTACTTC
cdr3_aa: CASSLSPVYEQYF

j_call: TRBJ2-1
clone_size: many
d_call: NA
cdr3_length: 16
v_call: TRBV6-5
cdr3_nt: TGTGCCAGCAGTTACTCCGCAGGGAGCTCCTACAATGAGCAGTTCTTC
cdr3_aa: CASSYSAGSSYNEQFF

j_call: TRBJ1-5
clone_size: many
d_call: NA
cdr3_length: 13
v_call: TRBV4-1
cdr3_nt: TGCGCCAGCAGCCCAAGAGGGGATCAGCCCCAGCATTTT
cdr3_aa: CASSPRGDQPQHF

j_call: TRBJ2-1
clone_size: NA
d_call: TRBD1
cdr3_length: 17
v_call: TRBV15
cdr3_nt: TGTGCCACCAGCAGAGGCGTAGGACAGGGCACCTACAATGAGCAGTTCTTC
cdr3_aa: CATSRGVGQGTYNEQFF

j_call: TRBJ2-1
clone_size: NA
d_call: TRBD2
cdr3_length: 18
v_call: TRBV5-1
cdr3_nt: TGCGCCAGCAGCTCCTTCGGTAGCGGGGTACTTGGTAACAATGAGCAGTTCTTC
cdr3_aa: CASSSFGSGVLGNNEQFF